This T cell receptor (beta chain) was identified during a study of neurological immune-mediated disorders. Synthesis of cDNA was accomplished via 5'RACE employing 10-nucleotide random UMIs. TCRdb re-called the 5' RACE reads with MiXCR, one entry per CDR3 protein. The repertoire holds about 79,000 distinct CDR3 sequences, with over 12% as singletons. For this clonotype: Antigen specificity is unknown. Compared with germline, one end of the junction differs, possibly owing to a read error.

CDR1 and CDR2 from the germline V gene are MDHEN and SYDVKM. The length of the CDR3 is 12 residues. Study-level points and caveats: It was HTLV-1-associated myelopathy that showed the most TCR clonal expansion, while multiple sclerosis showed the least, falling below healthy controls.

The chain is built from TRBV28 and TRBJ2-5, with D perhaps being TRBD1 or TRBD2 (5 bases each). Sequences were obtained from PBMCs. The receptor's source is a woman aged 50 to 60 in good health. CDR3 bases: TGTACCAGCTTGGGGCAGGGAGAGACCCATTACTTC. Translation: CTSLGQGETHYF.